Given below is one T cell receptor beta chain in context. No antigen is known for it. This sample is part of a study of monozygotic twins with inflammatory bowel disease (dated by TCRdb to the late 2010s). Regarding the study in general: The complete study included around 30 monozygotic twin pairs: 19 IBD-discordant Danish pairs and nine German pairs, of which four were IBD-concordant and five were IBD-discordant. Within discordant pairs, disease-associated traits were sought mainly by comparing IBD patients with their genetically identical healthy co-twins. Each individual had, on average, about 151 000 unique TCRalpha sequences and 181 000 unique TCRbeta sequences available for analysis. The paper as a whole reports these results and caveats: IBD patients had lower TCRbeta repertoire diversity, measured by the inverse Simpson index, than their healthy co-twins. The analysis was unable to tell different T cell subtypes apart. Because patients were on differing immunosuppressive treatments, the repertoires may have picked up extra background noise and inter-individual variability. No difference in repertoire similarity was observed between concordant and discordant twins, possibly owing to limited statistical power. IBD patients shared fewer clonotypes with other individuals than healthy twins did, most markedly in patients showing signs of disease activity. The results gave no support for a single strong signal or clonotype linked to IBD.

The receptor library was made with 5' RACE. Preparation of each TCR library used approximately 4,000 ng of total RNA. For each sample, cDNA was synthesized in eight separate reactions using SMARTScribe reverse transcriptase. Unique molecular identifiers containing a 6-nucleotide sample barcode were introduced through template switching during cDNA synthesis. TCRalpha and TCRbeta cDNA was amplified by two nested PCRs of around 16 and 10 cycles, with bead purification after each PCR. Before amplification, the cDNA was treated with uracil DNA-glycosylase and purified using the QIAquick PCR purification kit. In the second PCR, Illumina TruSeq-compatible adapters and sample-specific barcodes were added. TapeStation and Qubit were used to check library quality and concentration, and 4.5 to 6 ng of each library was pooled. Sequencing of pooled libraries was carried out on an Illumina HiSeq2500 single-index Rapid Run using 2 x 100 bp reads and custom sequencing primers. As for the original processing: MiGEC version 1.2.6 was used for UMI-based consensus assembly, which corrected PCR and sequencing errors. MiXCR version 2.1.1 was used to carry out V(D)J alignment, clonotype assembly and CDR3 extraction. To normalise gene usage, clonotype sharing and MAIT/NKT TCR abundance, the analysis used the top 1000, 10 000 and 20 000 clonotypes per sample. Diversity was computed as the inverse Simpson index with the vegan R package after downsampling to 27 000 UMIs. Paired Mann-Whitney U tests were applied to discordant twin pairs, with Benjamini-Hochberg correction for multiple testing. After TCRdb reprocessed the reads, each CDR3 protein sequence was kept as one row, without DNA. The V and J calls come from TCRdb's annotation, not from the publication. The sample's records list 300,000 to 400,000 distinct CDR3 sequences. The ten largest clones add up to around 2.6% of the sample.

A 2.5 ml peripheral blood sample was drawn into PAXgene tubes per donor and stored at -80°C. Without T cell sorting, total RNA was isolated from whole blood using the PAXgene blood miRNA kit on an automated QIAcube. Peripheral blood from monozygotic twin pairs concordant or discordant for inflammatory bowel disease was subjected to deep TCRalpha and TCRbeta repertoire profiling with unique molecular barcoding. Smoking habits were recorded for all twin pairs, with individuals classified as current, former or never smokers. The CDR3 measures 13 amino acids from cysteine to phenylalanine. No DNA was logged. From the germline V gene, CDR1 is SGHTA and CDR2 is FQGNSA.

Sample: blood. This TCR was sampled from a human donor with ulcerative colitis or Crohn's disease, or a healthy co-twin of an affected twin (not recorded which). Here the chain combines TRBV7-2 and TRBJ2-3; the TCRdb D gene call, TRBD1, has no DNA to confirm it. The CDR3 is CASSLYRGDTQYF.